Each of the 21 T cell receptor beta chains below was sequenced from the same sample in a study of blood T cell repertoires in COVID-19. The method was immunoSEQ multiplex PCR; TCRdb's version includes in-frame clones alone and lacks a portion of them. The table records about 88,000 clones, approximately 90% of them present only once. Specimen: peripheral blood. Receptors originate from a man aged 60-69 years with acute or convalescent COVID-19.

The chain joins TRBV28 to TRBJ2-5, with 9 bases that match TRBD1. Trimming cost V 2 bases and J 5 bases; bases outside gene matches: 6. The CDR3 sequence is 15 residues long. CDR1 and CDR2 (germline): MDHEN, SYDVKM. The CDR3 DNA reads TGTGCCAGCAGTTTAAGGACAGGGGCCGTGGAGACCCAGTACTTC. Translating gives CASSLRTGAVETQYF.

This chain uses TRBV10-3 with TRBJ2-7; 11 nucleotides line up with TRBD2. Germline V gene sequence: CDR1 ENHRY, CDR2 SYGVKD. The V and J ends lost 10 bases and 10 bases, in that order; junction bases with no gene match: 12. The CDR3 is 13 residues long. CDR3 bases: TGTGCCACCACTAGCGGGAGTGGTTCGGTACAGTACTTC. It translates to CATTSGSGSVQYF.

This clone was counted a single time. This rearrangement joins TRBV29-1 to TRBJ2-7; 7 bases line up with TRBD2. This CDR3 has 13 amino acids. Germline CDR1 SQVTM, CDR2 ANQGSEA. Trimming cost V 5 bases and J 2 bases; bases outside gene matches: 6. Here the CDR3 reads CSVSPSGPYEQYF. The CDR3 DNA reads TGCAGCGTTAGCCCTAGCGGACCCTACGAGCAGTACTTC.

The chain uses TRBV24-1 and TRBJ2-2, with a possible D match to TRBD2 (6 bases). The CDR3 has 16 residues. The V end was cut by 4 bases, the J end by 4 bases, with 15 bases between. Germline V gene sequence: CDR1 KGHDR, CDR2 SFDVKD. CDR3 nucleotide sequence: TGTGCCACCAGTGACTCGACTAGTATCCGCACCGGGGAGCTGTTTTTT. Protein: CATSDSTSIRTGELFF.

The V call is TRBV19, the J call TRBJ1-5; D possibly corresponds to TRBD1 (6 bases). Germline V gene data show CDR1 as LNHDA and CDR2 as SQIVND (reference sequence). The CDR3 runs to 15 residues. Trimming took 5 bases from V and 2 from J, leaving 13 bases between them. CDR3 residues: CASSFRRQGNQPQHF. Written as DNA, the CDR3 is TGTGCCAGTAGTTTCCGTCGACAGGGCAATCAGCCCCAGCATTTT.

The chain carries TRBV5-4 and TRBJ2-7, with TRBD2 matching 10 bases. The junction had 3 bases not matched to a gene; V was cut back by 0 bases and J by 3 bases. Germline V gene lookup returns CDR1 SGHNT and CDR2 YYREEE (reference sequence). The CDR3 is 15 residues long. This chain's CDR3 is CASSLAIAGGYEQYF. The CDR3, as DNA: TGTGCCAGCAGCTTGGCGATAGCGGGAGGCTACGAGCAGTACTTC.

The chain combines TRBV6-6 with TRBJ2-1, with D possibly matching TRBD2 (6 bases). Germline V gene data show CDR1 as MNHNY and CDR2 as SVGAGI (reference sequence). V was trimmed by 2 bases and J by 8 bases, leaving 13 bases between them. CDR3 length: 14 residues. The CDR3: CASSYVTSNHEQFF. The CDR3 coding sequence is TGTGCCAGCAGTTACGTTACTAGCAACCATGAGCAGTTCTTC.

The chain has TRBV6-5 and TRBJ2-7; 10 nucleotides align to TRBD1. The CDR3 has 15 residues. Unmatched junction bases numbered 6, after V lost 6 bases and J lost 1 base. The germline gives CDR1 MNHEY, CDR2 SVGAGI. As DNA, the CDR3 is TGTGCCAGCAGAGAGGGACAGGGGCCATCCTACGAGCAGTACTTC. This gives the protein CASREGQGPSYEQYF.

The chain combines TRBV6-6 with TRBJ1-1; 11 positions agree with TRBD1. Germline V gives CDR1 MNHNY, CDR2 SVGAGI (reference sequence). This CDR3 has 13 amino acids. V shed 9 bases and J 9 bases; nucleotides not matched to a gene: 9. CDR3 residues: CASQDRGLYQAFF. DNA of the CDR3: TGTGCCAGTCAGGACAGGGGGCTCTACCAAGCTTTCTTT.

A single count supports this clone. This chain links TRBV28 with TRBJ2-3; 9 nucleotides agree with TRBD2. The V segment lost 4 bases and the J segment 6 bases; nucleotides outside the gene matches: 11. Germline lookup yields CDR1 MDHEN and CDR2 SYDVKM. CDR3 length equals 16 residues. CDR3 sequence reads: CASSSNSGSVADTQYF. Written as DNA, the CDR3 is TGTGCCAGCAGTTCCAATAGCGGGAGCGTCGCGGATACGCAGTATTTT.

J is TRBJ2-5 and V is TRBV5-4; maybe TRBD2 (6 bases). This CDR3 has 15 residues. V gave up 4 bases and J gave up 1 base, with 14 bases separating them. CDR1 and CDR2 from the germline V gene are SGHNT and YYREEE (reference sequence). The CDR3 DNA is TGTGCCAGCAGCGAACCGGGACTGGCCCAAGAGACCCAGTACTTC. Protein sequence: CASSEPGLAQETQYF.

The CDR3 loop reads CASSVDTGVYTGELFF. The CDR3 DNA is TGTGCCAGCAGCGTAGACACAGGGGTGTACACCGGGGAGCTGTTTTTT. V is TRBV9 and J is TRBJ2-2; 7 nucleotides agree with TRBD1. The CDR3 spans 16 residues. Trimming at V came to 0 bases and at J to 3 bases, leaving 5 bases not matched to a gene. CDR1 is SGDLS and CDR2 is YYNGEE in the germline V gene.

V is TRBV6-5 and J is TRBJ1-1, with TRBD1 identical over 7 bases. V dropped 6 bases and J dropped 4; count of bases not matched to a gene: 8. The CDR3 spans 14 residues. Germline V gene sequence: CDR1 MNHEY, CDR2 SVGAGI. As DNA, the CDR3 is TGTGCCAGCAGGGACCCCCGACAGGGCACTGAAGCTTTCTTT. Residues: CASRDPRQGTEAFF.

This clone has just a few counts. The genes are TRBV9 and TRBJ2-1; D unclear. This CDR3 has 13 amino acids. CDR1 is SGDLS, CDR2 YYNGEE, per germline. V was cut by 0 bases and J by 8 bases, with 9 bases left in between. DNA for the CDR3: TGTGCCAGCAGCGTAGGGTTAGACTATGAGCAGTTCTTC. Translated, it gives CASSVGLDYEQFF.

This clone was observed a handful of times. This chain links TRBV6-2 or TRBV6-3 with TRBJ1-5; 7 positions match TRBD1. The CDR3 length is 15 residues. The trim removed 4 bases at V and 2 bases at J, leaving 5 bases unmatched. CDR1 and CDR2 from the germline V gene are MNHEY and SVGEGT. CDR3 protein: CASSFPDRGNQPQHF. CDR3 nucleotide sequence: TGTGCCAGCAGTTTCCCCGACAGGGGCAATCAGCCCCAGCATTTT.

V is TRBV10-3 and J is TRBJ2-1; 9 nucleotides line up with TRBD2. Unmatched junction bases numbered 12, after V lost 6 bases and J lost 3 bases. The V gene's germline CDR1 is ENHRY and CDR2 SYGVKD. The length of the CDR3 is 17 residues. This CDR3 is CAIRDPRSGRFYNEQFF. The CDR3 nucleotides read TGTGCCATCAGAGACCCCCGGAGCGGGAGGTTCTACAATGAGCAGTTCTTC.

The rearrangement joins TRBV18 to TRBJ2-7, with D possibly matching TRBD2 (5 bases). Germline V gene lookup returns CDR1 KGHSH and CDR2 LQKENI. This CDR3 comprises 14 residues. Trimming pared 5 bases from V and 5 bases from J, leaving 16 bases between. The CDR3: CASSGGTDFDEQYF. The CDR3 DNA reads as TGTGCCAGCTCAGGAGGAACAGACTTCGACGAGCAGTACTTC.

The chain carries TRBV30 and TRBJ1-6, with a weak D call TRBD1 (6 bases). CDR3 length: 15 amino acids. The germline V gene has CDR1 GTSNPN and CDR2 SVGIG (reference sequence). V dropped 0 bases and J dropped 7 bases, with 13 bases sitting between them. The CDR3 coding sequence is TGTGCCTGGAGTGTCTGGCCAGGGGTGAATTCACCCCTCCACTTT. Protein product: CAWSVWPGVNSPLHF.

There are a few counts of this clone. This rearrangement joins TRBV5-4 to TRBJ2-4; the match to TRBD2 covers 8 bases. V gave up 3 bases and J gave up 5 bases; unmatched junction bases: 19. The CDR3 is 19 residues long. Per the germline V gene, CDR1 is SGHNT and CDR2 is YYREEE (reference sequence). CDR3 amino acids: CASSSKRDQAGAGQNIQYF. The CDR3 nucleotides read TGTGCCAGCAGCTCAAAAAGGGACCAAGCGGGAGCTGGTCAAAACATTCAGTACTTC.

The chain links TRBV27 to TRBJ1-1; possibly TRBD1 for D (6 bases). Germline loops: CDR1 MNHEY, CDR2 SMNVEV (reference sequence). The V gene lost 4 bases and the J gene lost 8 bases, with 11 bases spanning the gap. This CDR3 contains 12 residues. The CDR3 here is CASSSQGKEAFF. The CDR3 DNA reads TGTGCCAGCAGTTCCCAGGGGAAAGAAGCTTTCTTT.

This clone was detected only a few times. The rearrangement links TRBV25-1 to TRBJ2-2; D perhaps matches TRBD2 (5 bases). CDR1 is MGHDK, CDR2 SYGVNS, per germline. V shed 9 bases and J shed 4 bases, with 6 bases lying between them. The CDR3 is 11 amino acids. CDR3 region: CASRGTGELFF. The DNA for the CDR3 is TGTGCCAGTCGGGGCACCGGGGAGCTGTTTTTT.